This TCR beta chain was recorded in a study of OX40 agonist ivuxolimab in advanced cancers. General observations from the study: Relative to CD4+, CD8+ T cells held more expanded clones on average.

The V end was cut by 4 bases, the J end by 3 bases, with 23 bases between. The germline V gene has CDR1 SGHKS and CDR2 YYEKEE (reference sequence). The CDR3 is 17 amino acids. The repertoire was sequenced with immunoSEQ multiplex PCR; TCRdb's copy has only in-frame clones and lacks some. The sample includes roughly 20,000 clones, less than 80% of them seen just once. In regard to this clone: The antigen is not known.

The sample consisted of CD4+ or CD8+ T cells sorted from blood, taken in a trial of the OX40 agonist ivuxolimab. The chain links TRBV5-5 to TRBJ2-7; D may be TRBD1 or TRBD2 (5 bases each). This TCR came from an adult with an advanced solid tumor such as melanoma, head and neck, liver or kidney cancer. CDR3 protein: CASSLLRTGRGYYEQYF. CDR3 coding DNA: TGTGCCAGCAGCCTCCTCCGGACCGGTCGGGGCTACTACGAGCAGTACTTC.